This T cell receptor beta chain emerged from a study of beta chain features in type 1 diabetes. The investigators reverse transcribed all of the isolated RNA, so they sequenced expressed TCRB transcripts. Sequencing of naive, central memory and regulatory T cell samples gave an average of around 3.5 million reads. Clones were read by immunoSEQ multiplex PCR, and TCRdb kept only the in-frame ones, dropping some. This sample has a few hundred thousand clones, with 8% to 10% found just once. Findings of the study overall: In comparison with healthy donors, patients had naive, central memory and Treg TCRB repertoires that appeared more similar. Significant though moderate, a shortening of TCRB CDR3s appeared in all four CD4+ subsets of Type 1 diabetes patients.

Per germline, CDR1 SGHDN and CDR2 FVKESK. The V and J ends lost 1 base and 1 base, in that order; junction bases with no gene match: 9. The CDR3 is made up of 17 amino acids. This clone was counted between two and nine times. As yet, its antigen is unknown. The sequence was obtained from a man aged 30 to 39 with type 1 diabetes. Sequencing was done on a sample of central memory CD4+ T cells from blood. The chain is built from TRBV14 and TRBJ2-7; TRBD1 aligns across 8 bases. CDR3 in DNA: TGTGCCAGCAGCCAAGGGTTTTTGCAGGGGGCGTCCTACGAGCAGTACTTC. Protein sequence: CASSQGFLQGASYEQYF. The variable domain in full, completed from reference TRBV14 and TRBJ2-7, reads EAGVTQFPSHSVIEKGQTVTLRCDPISGHDNLYWYRRVMGKEIKFLLHFVKESKQDESGMPNNRFLAERTGGTYSTLKVQPAELEDSGVYFCASSQGFLQGASYEQYFGPGTRLTVT.